What follows describes a single T cell receptor (beta chain). TCRdb re-called the 5' RACE reads and gives one entry per CDR3 protein, without DNA. Recorded for this sample: hundreds of thousands of distinct CDR3 sequences. This specimen comes from a study of T cells expressing NK-cell markers. This CDR3 is 15 amino acids long. The V and J genes are TRBV12-3 or TRBV12-4 and TRBJ1-5. The clonotype originates from a man aged 18 to 35 in good health. The specimen sequenced was blood T cells: a sorted CD56 or NKG2C T cell subset, CD4+ or CD8+ T cells, or bulk PBMC T cells (not recorded which). This CDR3 is CASSLNGDRNQPQHF.